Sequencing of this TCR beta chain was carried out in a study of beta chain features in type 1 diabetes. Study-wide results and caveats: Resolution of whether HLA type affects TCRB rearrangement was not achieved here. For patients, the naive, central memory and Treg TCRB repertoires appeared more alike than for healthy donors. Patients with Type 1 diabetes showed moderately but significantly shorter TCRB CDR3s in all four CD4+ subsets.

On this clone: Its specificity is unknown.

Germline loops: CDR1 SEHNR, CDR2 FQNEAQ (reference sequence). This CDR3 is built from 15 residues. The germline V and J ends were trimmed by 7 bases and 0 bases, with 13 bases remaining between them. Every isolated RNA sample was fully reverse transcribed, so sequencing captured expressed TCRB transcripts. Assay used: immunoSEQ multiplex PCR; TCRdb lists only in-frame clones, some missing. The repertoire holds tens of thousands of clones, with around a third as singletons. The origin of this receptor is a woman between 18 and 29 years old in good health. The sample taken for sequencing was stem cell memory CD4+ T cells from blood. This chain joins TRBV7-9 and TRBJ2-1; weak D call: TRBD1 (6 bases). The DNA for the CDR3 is TGTGCCAGCAACGCCCTCAGGGGCTCCTACAATGAGCAGTTCTTC. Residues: CASNALRGSYNEQFF.